The T cell receptor (beta chain) described here comes from a study of CD4 T cells in relation to SARS-CoV-2 and coronaviruses. Data came from immunoSEQ multiplex PCR; TCRdb stores just in-frame clones and leaves some out. The profile covers 9,500 to 15,000 clones, with 69% appearing a single time and around 6.9% taken by the ten largest. Before the COVID-19 pandemic, during about 2011-2019, CD4+ T cells were taken from unexposed donors. CD4+ T cells were isolated from the cells after 10 days of culture. As regards this clone: What it binds is unknown.

V shed 6 bases and J shed 0 bases, with 14 bases lying between them. Germline CDR1 MRHNA, CDR2 SNTAGT. The CDR3 has 15 amino acids. Specimen: CD4+ T cells from PBMCs, cultured in vitro. This rearrangement joins TRBV6-4 to TRBJ1-2; the D gene is possibly TRBD1 (6 bases). The receptor comes from a human donor in good health. The CDR3 bases are TGTGCCAGCAGCTACGGTCAGGGGACTAACTATGGCTACACCTTC. The encoded protein is CASSYGQGTNYGYTF.